This T cell receptor beta chain was sequenced in a study of blood T cell repertoires in COVID-19. Study background: T cells, B-cell-depleted T cells, or PBMCs provided the cDNA or gDNA that served as material.

This clone has a single count. Participants' reported clinical history set cohort assignment. Trimming stripped 4 bases from V and 7 bases from J, with 11 bases between. Germline CDR1 reads SNHLY; CDR2 reads FYNNEI. The CDR3 runs to 13 residues. TCRdb's copy holds only in-frame clones and misses some; the assay was immunoSEQ multiplex PCR. The data hold 150,000 or so clones, with less than 90% observed a single time. J is TRBJ1-5 and V is TRBV2, with D perhaps TRBD1 (5 bases). The TCR sequence derives from a woman aged 50 to 60 who had recovered from COVID-19. The specimen sequenced was PBMCs or T cells enriched from blood (not recorded which). CDR3 bases: TGTGCCAGCAGTGGTGGCAGGGCACAGCCCCAGCATTTT. Amino acid sequence: CASSGGRAQPQHF. Full variable domain (rest looked up from reference TRBV2 and TRBJ1-5): EPEVTQTPSHQVTQMGQEVILRCVPISNHLYFYWYRQILGQKVEFLVSFYNNEISEKSEIFDDQFSVERPDGSNFTLKIRSTKLEDSAMYFCASSGGRAQPQHFGDGTRLSIL.